This T cell receptor beta chain was profiled in a study of human T cells and chemical hapten exposure listed by TCRdb under 2021. About the investigation overall: Libraries were pooled for sequencing, and variation in per-sample TCR yields was attributed mainly to small differences in library volumes within the pool. This study followed changes in the peripheral blood TCR repertoire in vivo during primary and secondary sensitization of alopecia patients to the hapten diphenylcyclopropenone (DPC). Each blood RNA sample was used to sequence both TCR alpha and TCR beta chains. Points the paper makes about the study in general: No change with DPC sensitization was found in the number of TCRs above 1 in 1000 frequency, and no evidence of global repertoire structure alterations was found. Repeated subsampling changed both the strength of the expansion versus patch-test correlation and the threshold at which the correlation became significant.

The time point label for this specimen denotes: healthy volunteer bleed at 6 weeks. Unfractionated whole blood was collected in Tempus Blood RNA tubes, and total RNA was extracted from that blood. Five or six healthy volunteers served as TCR sequencing controls and were bled at day 0, 2 weeks and 6 weeks. The library was generated by RACE. TCRdb lists the instrument as NextSeq 500. Library preparation attached unique molecular identifiers to individual cDNA molecules for quantitative, reproducible TCR counting. Concerning the study's data processing: The median number of TCRs per sample was approximately 98,000, ranging from about 23,224 to 750,000. The Decombinator software suite was used to annotate the V, J and CDR3 of the TCR reads. For PS versus PT1 abundance plots, all samples were subsampled to the same number of TCRs (28,000). Expanded TCRs were defined as absent before sensitization and observed at least eight times at the 2-week time point. TCRdb passed the public sequencing reads through fastp at Q25 and MiXCR, retaining productive beta sequences. A single entry per CDR3 protein holds the most common genes and DNA from its merged rows. None of the V and J calls come from the authors' own analysis; TCRdb made them. The sample table records fewer than 100,000 distinct CDR3 sequences; about 9.2% of these occur just once. Roughly 1.6% of the sample is taken by the ten largest.

This clonotype was observed a few times. Its antigen is not yet known. One base away there is no much larger clone; base qualities are not given. Reading from cysteine to phenylalanine, the CDR3 counts 15 amino acids. Left in the record is the CDR3 DNA by itself, 45 bases read in frame from the first base. The CDR1 and CDR2 encoded by the germline V gene are SGHTA and FQGNSA. At the junction V is shortened by 3 bases and J by 2 bases; bases outside the gene matches: 6. Sequencing was done on a sample of whole blood. The receptor comes from a female donor in good health. Some clones in this sample may be carry-over from other donors' samples. The receptor chain draws on TRBV7-2 and TRBJ2-7; TRBD1 aligns with 8 central bases. The DNA reads TGTGCCAGCAGCTTGTGGGGACAGGCCACCTACGAGCAGTACTTC. It translates to CASSLWGQATYEQYF.